The T cell receptor beta chain under discussion was sequenced for a study of blood T cell repertoires in COVID-19. Study in general: Italy, Spain and the United States were the sources of the convalescent and acute COVID-19 samples. PBMCs, B-cell-depleted T cells, or T cells were the source of the cDNA or gDNA that made up the material.

Methods used by the authors: It was from reference gene primer amplification that nucleated cell counts were estimated. Generated by immunoSEQ multiplex PCR, the TCRdb table keeps only in-frame clones and is missing some. V and J calls and clone size are those listed in that table; D and trimming were worked out from the DNA. The sample lists 25,000 to 30,000 clones; about 85% were seen once. Trimming left V 0 bases short and J 1 base short, with 9 bases between. Germline CDR1 SGHRS, CDR2 YFSETQ. The CDR3 spans 15 residues. The sequence derives from a man in his fifties with active or convalescent COVID-19. The sequenced sample consisted of peripheral blood. The chain has TRBV5-1 and TRBJ2-3, with a weak D call TRBD2 (5 bases). DNA for the CDR3: TGCGCCAGCAGCTTGGGAGGGAAGGGCACAGATACGCAGTATTTT. It codes for CASSLGGKGTDTQYF.